The clone carrying this TCR beta chain has ten or more counts. The CDR3 is 14 amino acids. Trimming removed 3 bases at V and 10 bases at J, with 16 bases between. This sample was taken from a study of regulatory T cells in long-lasting Graves disease. As for time point: newly diagnosed GD, antithyroid drugs for less than 3 months. PBMC RNA served as the TCR library source. Combining iRepertoire HTBI primers with Arm-PCR of CDR3 regions, the authors built TCR beta libraries. In TCRdb, the multiplex PCR reads were re-called with MiXCR into one record per CDR3 protein. The data hold about 560,000 distinct CDR3 sequences, with around 16% observed a single time. The sample was also linked to a second study, of T cells in Graves' hyperthyroidism and ophthalmopathy.

This TCR was recovered from a man between 18 and 35 years old with Graves disease. This sample comprised peripheral blood mononuclear cells (PBMCs), obtained at new diagnosis, from a patient treated with antithyroid drugs. The V gene is TRBV12-3 or TRBV12-4, the J gene TRBJ2-1; D is ambiguous. The CDR3 nucleotides read TGTGCCAGCAGTTTTGTAGGCGGCAAACGGGAGCAGTTCTTC. As protein: CASSFVGGKREQFF.